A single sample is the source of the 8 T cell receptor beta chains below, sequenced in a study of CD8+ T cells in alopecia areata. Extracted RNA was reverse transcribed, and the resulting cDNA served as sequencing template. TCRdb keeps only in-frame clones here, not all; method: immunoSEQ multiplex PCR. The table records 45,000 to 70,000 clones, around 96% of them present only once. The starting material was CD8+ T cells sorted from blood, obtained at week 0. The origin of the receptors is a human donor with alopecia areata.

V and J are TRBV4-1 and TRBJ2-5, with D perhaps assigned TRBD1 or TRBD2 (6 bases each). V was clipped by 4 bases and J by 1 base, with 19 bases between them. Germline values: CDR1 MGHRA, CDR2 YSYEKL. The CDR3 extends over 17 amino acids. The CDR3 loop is CASSPTGGGTLQETQYF. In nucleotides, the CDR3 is TGCGCCAGCAGCCCCACCGGGGGCGGGACACTCCAAGAGACCCAGTACTTC.

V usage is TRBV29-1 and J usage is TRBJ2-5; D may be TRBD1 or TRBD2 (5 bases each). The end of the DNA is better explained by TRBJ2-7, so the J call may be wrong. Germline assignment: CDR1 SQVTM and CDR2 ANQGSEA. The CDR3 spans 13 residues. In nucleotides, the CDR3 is TGCAGCCTCCAAGACGGGGCCACCTACGAGCAGTACTTC. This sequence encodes CSLQDGATYEQYF.

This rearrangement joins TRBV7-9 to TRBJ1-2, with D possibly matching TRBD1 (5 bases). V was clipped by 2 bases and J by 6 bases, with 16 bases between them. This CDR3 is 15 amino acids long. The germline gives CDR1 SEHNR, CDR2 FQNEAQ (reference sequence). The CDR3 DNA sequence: TGTGCCAGCAGCTTATATAACTGGGGGAATAATGGCTACACCTTC. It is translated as CASSLYNWGNNGYTF.

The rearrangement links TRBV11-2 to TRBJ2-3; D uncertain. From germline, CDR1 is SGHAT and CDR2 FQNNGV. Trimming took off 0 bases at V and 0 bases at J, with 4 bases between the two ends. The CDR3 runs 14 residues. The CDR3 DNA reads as TGTGCCAGCAGCTTAGAGGACAGCACAGATACGCAGTATTTT. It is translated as CASSLEDSTDTQYF.

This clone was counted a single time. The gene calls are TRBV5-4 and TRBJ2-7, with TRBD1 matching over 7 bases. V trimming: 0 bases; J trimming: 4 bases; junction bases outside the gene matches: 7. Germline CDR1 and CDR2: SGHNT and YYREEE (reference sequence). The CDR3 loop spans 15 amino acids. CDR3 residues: CASSLEGARGYEQYF. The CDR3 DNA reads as TGTGCCAGCAGCTTGGAGGGGGCGCGAGGGTACGAGCAGTACTTC.

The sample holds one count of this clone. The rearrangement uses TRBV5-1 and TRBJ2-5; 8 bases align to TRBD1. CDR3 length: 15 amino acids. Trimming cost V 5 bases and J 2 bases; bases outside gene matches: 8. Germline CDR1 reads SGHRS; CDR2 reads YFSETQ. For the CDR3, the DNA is TGCGCCAGCAGTTTTGGACAGGGCGTTCAAGAGACCCAGTACTTC. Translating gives CASSFGQGVQETQYF.

The CDR3 sequence is CASSLEGALSNEQFF. The CDR3 nucleotides are TGTGCCAGCAGCTTAGAGGGGGCCCTTTCGAATGAGCAGTTCTTC. The rearrangement links TRBV7-9 to TRBJ2-1, with 7 bases fitting TRBD1. The CDR3 has 15 residues. Per the germline V gene, CDR1 is SEHNR and CDR2 is FQNEAQ (reference sequence). J gave up 7 bases and V 1 base, and 7 bases lay outside the gene matches.

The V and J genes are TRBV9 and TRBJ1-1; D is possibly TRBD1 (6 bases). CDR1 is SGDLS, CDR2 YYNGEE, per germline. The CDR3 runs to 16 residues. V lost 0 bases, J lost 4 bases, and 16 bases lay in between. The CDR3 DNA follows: TGTGCCAGCAGCGTAGTTCCAGGGGACCCGAGCACTGAAGCTTTCTTT. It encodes CASSVVPGDPSTEAFF.